The clone carrying this T cell receptor beta chain was found many times. Being off target in a library aimed at alpha chains, this beta chain has a size of little meaning. The CDR3 extends over 17 amino acids. The germline gives CDR1 SQVTM, CDR2 ANQGSEA. V was clipped by 0 bases and J by 7 bases, with 22 bases between them. Time point here: sample taken at primary tumor resection. Whole RNA from tumor, nontumor lung or frozen PBMC was sequenced unsorted. This sample was taken from a study of spatial heterogeneity in lung cancer. Every cDNA TCR molecule received its own unique molecular identifier. One entry per CDR3 protein results from TCRdb running MiXCR on the 5' RACE reads. The repertoire holds roughly 10,000 distinct CDR3 sequences, with roughly 6.3% as singletons.

V usage is TRBV29-1 and J usage is TRBJ2-1, with a possible D match to TRBD2 (5 bases). The input for sequencing was PBMCs, taken at surgery. The TCR comes from a male donor with early-stage non-small cell lung cancer. CDR3 coding DNA: TGCAGCGTTGAAGATACATTAGGTCTAGCATTAACGAATGAGCAGTTCTTC. This codes for CSVEDTLGLALTNEQFF.